A single sample gave rise to the 7 T cell receptor beta chains below, sequenced in a study of monozygotic twins with inflammatory bowel disease. TCRdb reanalyzed the 5' RACE reads, giving one entry per CDR3 protein sequence and no DNA. With approximately 400,000 distinct CDR3 sequences in the sample, the ten largest clones hold about 2.3%. The material sequenced was blood. Every receptor here comes from a human donor with ulcerative colitis or Crohn's disease, or a healthy co-twin of an affected twin (not recorded which).

This chain joins TRBV20-1 and TRBJ2-5; the D call from TCRdb, TRBD1, cannot be confirmed without DNA. The germline V gene has CDR1 DFQATT and CDR2 SNEGSKA (reference sequence). This CDR3 is 15 amino acids long. CDR3 residues: CSADPGQGDQETQYF.

The chain combines TRBV7-2 with TRBJ1-2; TCRdb selects TRBD1, and the lack of DNA leaves this call unchecked. Looked up from germline, CDR1 is SGHTA and CDR2 is FQGNSA. The length of the CDR3 is 12 residues. Here the CDR3 reads CASSSGTLGYTF.

The chain is built from TRBV12-3 or TRBV12-4 and TRBJ2-1. The CDR3 is made up of 14 amino acids. The CDR3 sequence is CASSFSGSYNEQFF.

The J gene is TRBJ2-1, the V gene TRBV12-3 or TRBV12-4; TCRdb's assignment of TRBD1 cannot be checked, as there is no DNA. The CDR3 covers 14 residues. CDR3 region: CASRGGRDYNEQFF.

The CDR3 protein is CATQTSGIENEQFF. The chain carries TRBV12-3 or TRBV12-4 and TRBJ2-1. This CDR3 comprises 14 residues.

This sequence joins TRBV29-1 and TRBJ2-7. Germline CDR1 is SQVTM and CDR2 is ANQGSEA. The length of the CDR3 is 12 residues. The CDR3 is CSGLTDPYEQYF.

The chain carries TRBV20-1 and TRBJ2-7; the D call of TRBD2 rests on TCRdb alone, since no DNA is present to check it. This CDR3 has 13 residues. Germline CDR1 and CDR2: DFQATT and SNEGSKA (reference sequence). CDR3 protein: CSASFDTAGEQYF.